The 8 T cell receptor beta chains in this list originate from one sample, sequenced in a study of blood T cell repertoires in COVID-19. Data came from immunoSEQ multiplex PCR; TCRdb stores just in-frame clones and leaves some out. This table has some 200,000 clones, 70% to 90% appearing once. Material: peripheral blood. These receptors all stem from a man aged 50-59 years who had recovered from COVID-19.

The chain links TRBV20-1 to TRBJ2-3, with a weak D call TRBD2 (5 bases). The germline CDR1 and CDR2 sequences are DFQATT and SNEGSKA (reference sequence). The CDR3 loop spans 15 amino acids. V was cut by 3 bases and J by 2 bases, with 15 bases left in between. CDR3 residues: CSASRPSGITDTQYF. In nucleotides, the CDR3 is TGCAGTGCTAGTCGTCCCAGCGGCATCACAGATACGCAGTATTTT.

This clone appeared a single time. V is TRBV20-1 and J is TRBJ2-7; D call uncertain. V was trimmed by 1 base and J by 5 bases, leaving 6 bases between them. This CDR3 is 11 amino acids long. Germline V gene data show CDR1 as DFQATT and CDR2 as SNEGSKA (reference sequence). The CDR3 spells CSARAVDEQYF. The CDR3 nucleotides are TGCAGTGCTAGAGCAGTTGACGAGCAGTACTTC.

This clone appeared a few times. The genes are TRBV7-2 and TRBJ2-3, with 11 nucleotides matching TRBD2. Per germline, CDR1 SGHTA and CDR2 FQGNSA. This CDR3 region has 13 residues. Trimming took 6 bases from V and 5 from J; bases not matched to a gene: 1. CDR3 region: CASRGTSGDTQYF. The DNA of the CDR3 is TGTGCCAGCAGGGGGACTAGCGGAGATACGCAGTATTTT.

The rearrangement joins TRBV5-4 to TRBJ2-7; 7 bases map to TRBD1. This CDR3 contains 15 residues. CDR1 SGHNT and CDR2 YYREEE come from the germline V gene (reference sequence). V lost 1 base and J lost 4; bases outside the gene matches: 8. In DNA, the CDR3 is TGTGCCAGCAGCTTGCCGATGTCAGGGGGTTACGAGCAGTACTTC. Its protein product is CASSLPMSGGYEQYF.

The chain couples TRBV18 to TRBJ2-7; 9 bases match TRBD2. The CDR3 is 16 amino acids. Germline CDR1 KGHSH, CDR2 LQKENI. V shed 2 bases, J shed 2 bases, and the junction held 7 bases outside the gene matches. Here the CDR3 DNA reads TGTGCCAGCTCACCATGGGCTAGCGGGGTCCCCTACGAGCAGTACTTC. It is translated as CASSPWASGVPYEQYF.

The V gene is TRBV7-8, the J gene TRBJ2-2; 8 positions match TRBD1. V lost 7 bases to trimming and J lost 6 bases; unmatched junction nucleotides: 7. This CDR3 contains 14 residues. Germline CDR1 reads SGHVS; CDR2 reads FQNEAQ. The CDR3 DNA follows: TGTGCCAGCACTCGGGCAGGGGGCCCCGGGGAGCTGTTTTTT. Residues: CASTRAGGPGELFF. The full variable domain, completed using reference TRBV7-8 and TRBJ2-2, is GAGVSQSPRYKVAKRGQDVALRCDPISGHVSLFWYQQALGQGPEFLTYFQNEAQLDKSGLPSDRFFAERPEGSVSTLKIQRTQQEDSAVYLCASTRAGGPGELFFGEGSRLTVL.

The gene calls are TRBV9 and TRBJ2-7; D not resolved. The CDR3 contains 15 residues. The V gene's germline CDR1 is SGDLS and CDR2 YYNGEE. Between the trimmed V and J ends, which lost 0 bases and 2 bases, there was a span of 12 bases. The CDR3 DNA follows: TGTGCCAGCAGCGTAGATGCAGTTGGCACCTACGAGCAGTACTTC. Translated, it gives CASSVDAVGTYEQYF. Full variable domain (outside the CDR3, taken from reference TRBV9 and TRBJ2-7): DSGVTQTPKHLITATGQRVTLRCSPRSGDLSVYWYQQSLDQGLQFLIQYYNGEERAKGNILERFSAQQFPDLHSELNLSSLELGDSALYFCASSVDAVGTYEQYFGPGTRLTVT.

The CDR3 sequence: CASSLTDRGRQEGYTF. In nucleotides, the CDR3 is TGTGCCAGCAGTTTAACGGACAGGGGGCGCCAAGAAGGCTACACCTTC. The chain uses TRBV27 and TRBJ1-2, with 11 positions matching TRBD1. This CDR3 has 16 amino acids. Germline values: CDR1 MNHEY, CDR2 SMNVEV (reference sequence). Losses at the gene ends were 2 bases for V and 8 bases for J; bases not matched to a gene: 10.